A selection of T cell receptor beta chains follows, all from one sample in a study of T cell responses to AZD1222 COVID-19 vaccine. The table came from immunoSEQ multiplex PCR; TCRdb's copy has only in-frame clones and leaves some out. The table shows fewer than 300,000 clones, with more than 80% occurring only once. The source material was peripheral blood, sampled on day 0 of AZD1222 vaccination. The receptors come from an adult in good health. Both conserved end residues are part of each CDR3. D genes are given only for firm matches. Clone size, where shown, is once, few, many, or a class for clones that have expanded.

D gene,J gene,V gene,clone size,CDR3 DNA,CDR3 protein
-,TRBJ1-4,TRBV12-2,-,TGTGCAAGTCGCACACCGGGACAGGGGTCTACAACTAATGAAAAACTGTTTTTT,CASRTPGQGSTTNEKLFF
TRBD2,TRBJ2-7,TRBV6-5,-,TGTGCCAGCAGTCCCGAGCGGGACTTACCCTACGAGCAGTACTTC,CASSPERDLPYEQYF
TRBD1,TRBJ1-5,TRBV5-5,-,TGTGCCAGCAGCTTGGGGGACAGGGGAGATCAGCCCCAGCATTTT,CASSLGDRGDQPQHF
-,TRBJ1-6,TRBV6-5,few,TGTGCCAGCAGTACCCTGGGTTCACCCCTCCACTTT,CASSTLGSPLHF
TRBD1,TRBJ1-1,TRBV6-2/TRBV6-3,-,TGTGCCAGCAGTAGACAGGGTGTGAAGGTGTACACTGAAGCTTTCTTT,CASSRQGVKVYTEAFF
-,TRBJ2-1,TRBV6-6,-,TGTGCCAGCAGTTACGGGTCAGGGGGGTCTGAGGATGAGCAGTTCTTC,CASSYGSGGSEDEQFF
TRBD2,TRBJ2-7,TRBV28,-,TGTGCCAGCAGAAAACCTAGCGGGGGCTTCCACGAGCAGTACTTC,CASRKPSGGFHEQYF
-,TRBJ1-2,TRBV2,few,TGTGCCAGCAGGGGCCCGGGCTATGGCTACACCTTC,CASRGPGYGYTF
-,TRBJ2-3,TRBV4-2,-,TGTGCCAGCAGCCCTCCCGGGACCTTCACAGATACGCAGTATTTT,CASSPPGTFTDTQYF
TRBD2,TRBJ2-1,TRBV5-1,-,TGCGCCAGCAGCTTGATGACTAGCGGGCCCAATGAGCAGTTCTTC,CASSLMTSGPNEQFF
TRBD1,TRBJ1-1,TRBV18,-,TGTGCCAGCTCACCTCAAGGACAGGGGACTGGCACTGAAGCTTTCTTT,CASSPQGQGTGTEAFF
TRBD1,TRBJ2-3,TRBV7-9,-,TGTGCCAGCAGCAACCCGGGACAGGGGGGATATACGCAGTATTTT,CASSNPGQGGYTQYF
-,TRBJ2-7,TRBV18,-,TGTGCCAGCTCAGCCACCACAGGCGACGAGCAGTACTTC,CASSATTGDEQYF
-,TRBJ1-5,TRBV6-4,-,TGTGCCAGCAGTTATGACAGGCCGCCCAATCAGCCCCAGCATTTT,CASSYDRPPNQPQHF
-,TRBJ1-4,TRBV7-2,many,TGTGCCAGCAGCCAGGACCGGGCGAGAAATGAAAAACTGTTTTTT,CASSQDRARNEKLFF
TRBD1,TRBJ2-2,TRBV2,-,TGTGCCAGCACTCCCGGGACAGGGTACACCGGGGAGCTGTTTTTT,CASTPGTGYTGELFF
-,TRBJ2-7,TRBV9,-,TGTGCCAGCAGCCCTCGGGCAGACAGCTCCTACGAGCAGTACTTC,CASSPRADSSYEQYF
TRBD1,TRBJ2-7,TRBV28,-,TGTGCCAGCAGACCGGGACAGGGGACTGTTGGGCAGTACTTC,CASRPGQGTVGQYF
-,TRBJ1-2,TRBV6-5,few,TGTGCCAGCAGTTACGGCAGCGACGGCTATGGCTACACCTTC,CASSYGSDGYGYTF
-,TRBJ1-4,TRBV5-1,-,TGCGCCAGCAGCTTGGTGGGAGCCGGGGGGGATGAAAAACTGTTTTTT,CASSLVGAGGDEKLFF
TRBD1,TRBJ2-2,TRBV7-2,few,TGTGCCAGCAGCTTCACAGGGGGGAACACCGGGGAGCTGTTTTTT,CASSFTGGNTGELFF
TRBD1,TRBJ1-3,TRBV10-3,-,TGTGCCATCAGTGGTTTACAGGGGATCTCTGGAAACACCATATATTTT,CAISGLQGISGNTIYF
-,TRBJ2-7,TRBV6-5,-,TGTGCCAGCAGTTACGGTCAGTGGCGCGAGCAGTACTTC,CASSYGQWREQYF
-,TRBJ2-7,TRBV7-2,-,TGTGCCAGCAGCTTACGGACAGAGACCTACGAGCAGTACTTC,CASSLRTETYEQYF
-,TRBJ1-5,TRBV27,-,TGTGCCAGCAGTTTAGACGGCAGGGCTGTCAATCAGCCCCAGCATTTT,CASSLDGRAVNQPQHF
-,TRBJ1-6,TRBV6-5,-,TGTGCCAGCCAAGAACCCTATAATTCACCCCTCCACTTT,CASQEPYNSPLHF
TRBD1,TRBJ2-1,TRBV28,-,TGTGCCAGCAGTTTCCGGCAGCAGGGGGCGCCTGAGCAGTTCTTC,CASSFRQQGAPEQFF
-,TRBJ1-2,TRBV7-2,-,TGTGCCAGCAGCAGAAATGCGGGGGAATATGGCTACACCTTC,CASSRNAGEYGYTF
-,TRBJ1-2,TRBV14,-,TGTGCCAGCAGCCCGCCGGGTTACTATGGCTACACCTTC,CASSPPGYYGYTF
-,TRBJ2-7,TRBV15,-,TGTGCCACCAGCGTGACAAGCAAGGACGAGCAGTACTTC,CATSVTSKDEQYF
-,TRBJ2-3,TRBV3-1/TRBV3-2,-,TGTGCCAGCAGCCAATATGCGGCTAGCACAGATACGCAGTATTTT,CASSQYAASTDTQYF
TRBD1,TRBJ1-1,TRBV9,-,TGTGCCAGCAGCGCCCGACAGGGGGCGAACACTGAAGCTTTCTTT,CASSARQGANTEAFF
TRBD1,TRBJ1-2,TRBV9,-,TGTGCCAGCAGCGCCTCCAGGGGGTTAAACTATGGCTACACCTTC,CASSASRGLNYGYTF
-,TRBJ1-2,TRBV7-9,-,TGTGCCAGCAGCCGAATACAGGGAGGGCTTCGGGCTGGCTACACCTTC,CASSRIQGGLRAGYTF
-,TRBJ2-5,TRBV7-3,-,TGTGCCAGCAGCTTAAACAACCAAGAGACCCAGTACTTC,CASSLNNQETQYF
TRBD1,TRBJ1-1,TRBV4-1,-,TGCGCCAGCAGCCGTCGGCAGGGGGCGCGAAACACTGAAGCTTTCTTT,CASSRRQGARNTEAFF
-,TRBJ2-7,TRBV9,once,TGTGCCAGCAGCGTAGGAGGGGACCCTCGTCTGGAGCAGTACTTC,CASSVGGDPRLEQYF
-,TRBJ1-1,TRBV19,-,TGTGCCAGTAGTATGGGGCCGGGCTTCGAAGCTTTCTTT,CASSMGPGFEAFF
TRBD1,TRBJ2-1,TRBV19,-,TGTGCCAGTAGGATGGACAGGAGCTCCTACAATGAGCAGTTCTTC,CASRMDRSSYNEQFF
-,TRBJ2-7,TRBV9,-,TGTGCCAGCAGCCCCCGGACAGACTCCTACGAGCAGTACTTC,CASSPRTDSYEQYF
-,TRBJ2-7,TRBV27,-,TGTGCCAGCGGCACCTGGCAGCCCACGGGCGAGCAGTACTTC,CASGTWQPTGEQYF
-,TRBJ1-5,TRBV5-1,-,TGCGCCAGCAGCCCAGACCCCAATCAGCCCCAGCATTTT,CASSPDPNQPQHF
TRBD1,TRBJ2-2,TRBV28,-,TGTGCCAGCAGTTTTTGGACAGGGAGCACCGGGGAGCTGTTTTTT,CASSFWTGSTGELFF
TRBD1,TRBJ1-5,TRBV6-6,-,TGTGCCAGCAGTCGACAGGGGATGGGGAGCAATCAGCCCCAGCATTTT,CASSRQGMGSNQPQHF
-,TRBJ1-6,TRBV10-3,-,TGTGCCATCATGGGGGCAGGGGTTAATTCACCCCTCCACTTT,CAIMGAGVNSPLHF
TRBD1,TRBJ1-4,TRBV27,-,TGTGCCAGCAGTTCACAGGGGGCGGGGGAAAAACTGTTTTTT,CASSSQGAGEKLFF
-,TRBJ2-3,TRBV4-2,-,TGTGCCAGCAGCCAGGGATCGTCAGGGGACACAGATACGCAGTATTTT,CASSQGSSGDTDTQYF
-,TRBJ1-5,TRBV10-3,-,TGTGCCATCAGTGAGTCCGGGGGAAGCAATCAGCCCCAGCATTTT,CAISESGGSNQPQHF